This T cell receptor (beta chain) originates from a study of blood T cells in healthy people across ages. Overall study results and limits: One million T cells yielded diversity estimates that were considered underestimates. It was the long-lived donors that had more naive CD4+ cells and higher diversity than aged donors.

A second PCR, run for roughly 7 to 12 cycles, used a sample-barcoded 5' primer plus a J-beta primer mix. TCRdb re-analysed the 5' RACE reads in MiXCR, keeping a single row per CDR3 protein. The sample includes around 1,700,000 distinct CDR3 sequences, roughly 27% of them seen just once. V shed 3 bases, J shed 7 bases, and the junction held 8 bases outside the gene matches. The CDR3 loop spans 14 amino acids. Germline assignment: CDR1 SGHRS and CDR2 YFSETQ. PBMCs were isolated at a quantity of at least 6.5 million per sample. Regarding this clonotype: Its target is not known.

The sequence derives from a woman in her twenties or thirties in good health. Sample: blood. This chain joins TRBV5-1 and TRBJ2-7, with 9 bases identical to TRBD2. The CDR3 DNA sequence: TGCGCCAGCAGCTGGGGGACTAGCCGGGGGGAGCAGTACTTC. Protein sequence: CASSWGTSRGEQYF.